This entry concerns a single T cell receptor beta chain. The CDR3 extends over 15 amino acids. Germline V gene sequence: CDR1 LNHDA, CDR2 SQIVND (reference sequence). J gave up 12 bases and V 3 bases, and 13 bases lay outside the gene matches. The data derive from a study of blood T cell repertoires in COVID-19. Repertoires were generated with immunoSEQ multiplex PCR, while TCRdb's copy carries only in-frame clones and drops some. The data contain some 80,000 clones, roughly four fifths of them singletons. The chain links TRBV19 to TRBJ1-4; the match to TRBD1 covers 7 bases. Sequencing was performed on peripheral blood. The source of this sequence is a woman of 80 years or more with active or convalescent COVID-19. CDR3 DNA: TGTGCCAGTAGTATGGCCCTTGGGCAGGGGGAACAACTGTTTTTT. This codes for CASSMALGQGEQLFF.